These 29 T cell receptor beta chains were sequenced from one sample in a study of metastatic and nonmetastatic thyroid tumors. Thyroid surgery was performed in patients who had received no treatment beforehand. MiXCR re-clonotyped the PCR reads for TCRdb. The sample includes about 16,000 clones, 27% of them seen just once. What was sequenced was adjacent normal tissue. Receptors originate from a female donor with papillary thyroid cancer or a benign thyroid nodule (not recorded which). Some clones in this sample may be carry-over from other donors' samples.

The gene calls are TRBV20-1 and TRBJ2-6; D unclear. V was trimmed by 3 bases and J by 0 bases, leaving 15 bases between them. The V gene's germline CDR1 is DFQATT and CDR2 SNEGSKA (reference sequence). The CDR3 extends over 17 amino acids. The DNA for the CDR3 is TGCAGTGCTAGTCCCATCGACCAGAGCTCTGGGGCCAACGTCCTGACTTTC. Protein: CSASPIDQSSGANVLTF.

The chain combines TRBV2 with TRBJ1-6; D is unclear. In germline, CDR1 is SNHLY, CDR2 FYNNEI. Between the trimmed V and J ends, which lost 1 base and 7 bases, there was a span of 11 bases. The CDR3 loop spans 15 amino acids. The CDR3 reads CASSEGTHGNSPLHF. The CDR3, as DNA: TGTGCCAGCAGTGAAGGGACCCACGGGAATTCACCCCTCCACTTT.

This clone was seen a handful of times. The CDR3 here is CAWNPGQGSGYTF. CDR3 bases: TGTGCCTGGAACCCGGGACAGGGCTCCGGCTACACCTTC. The genes are TRBV30 and TRBJ1-2; 9 bases match TRBD1. From germline, CDR1 is GTSNPN and CDR2 SVGIG (reference sequence). V was pared by 4 bases and J by 8 bases, with 8 bases of the junction left unmatched. The CDR3 is 13 residues long.

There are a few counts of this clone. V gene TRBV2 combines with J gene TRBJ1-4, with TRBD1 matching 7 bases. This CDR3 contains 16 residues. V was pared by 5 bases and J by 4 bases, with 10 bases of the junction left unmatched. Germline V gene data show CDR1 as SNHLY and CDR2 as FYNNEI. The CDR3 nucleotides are TGTGCCAGCAGTCCGAATCGGGGACAGAATAATGAAAAACTGTTTTTT. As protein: CASSPNRGQNNEKLFF.

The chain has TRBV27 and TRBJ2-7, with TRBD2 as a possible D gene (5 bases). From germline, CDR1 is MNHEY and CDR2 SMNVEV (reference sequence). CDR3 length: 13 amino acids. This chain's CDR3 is CAISLGAPVEQYV. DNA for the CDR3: TGTGCCATCAGTTTGGGAGCCCCTGTCGAGCAGTACGTC.

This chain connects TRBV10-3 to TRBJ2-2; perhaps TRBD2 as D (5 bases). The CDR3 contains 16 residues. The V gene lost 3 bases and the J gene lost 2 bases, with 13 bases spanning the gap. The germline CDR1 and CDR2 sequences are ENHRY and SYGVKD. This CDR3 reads CAISDRYRGNTGELFF. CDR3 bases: TGTGCCATCAGTGATCGCTATCGGGGAAACACCGGGGAGCTGTTTTTT.

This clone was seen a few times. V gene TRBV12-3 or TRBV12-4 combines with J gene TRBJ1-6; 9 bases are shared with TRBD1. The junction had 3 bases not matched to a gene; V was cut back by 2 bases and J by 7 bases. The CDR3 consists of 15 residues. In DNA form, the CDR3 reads TGTGCCAGCAGTTTACGGGGACAGGGAAATTCACCCCTCCACTTT. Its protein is CASSLRGQGNSPLHF.

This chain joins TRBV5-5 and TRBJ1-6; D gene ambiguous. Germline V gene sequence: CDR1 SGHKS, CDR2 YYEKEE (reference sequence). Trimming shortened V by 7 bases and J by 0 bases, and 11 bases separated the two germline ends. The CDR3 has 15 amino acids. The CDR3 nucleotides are TGTGCCAGCTCGGTTCAGAGCTCCTATAATTCACCCCTCCACTTT. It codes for CASSVQSSYNSPLHF.

The CDR3 protein is CASSYRDLTRNEQFF. The DNA for the CDR3 is TGTGCCAGCAGTTATCGGGACCTAACTCGCAATGAGCAGTTCTTC. The chain employs TRBV6-5 and TRBJ2-1, with D perhaps assigned TRBD1 or TRBD2 (5 bases each). Trimming removed 3 bases at V and 6 bases at J, with 15 bases between. CDR3 size: 15 residues. In germline, CDR1 is MNHEY, CDR2 SVGAGI.

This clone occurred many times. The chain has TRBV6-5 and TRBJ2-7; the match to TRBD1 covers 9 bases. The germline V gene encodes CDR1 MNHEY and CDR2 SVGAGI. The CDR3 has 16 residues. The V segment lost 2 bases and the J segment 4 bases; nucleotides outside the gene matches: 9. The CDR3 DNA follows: TGTGCCAGCAGTTACAGGACAGGGGCAATCCTGTACGAGCAGTACTTC. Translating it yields CASSYRTGAILYEQYF.

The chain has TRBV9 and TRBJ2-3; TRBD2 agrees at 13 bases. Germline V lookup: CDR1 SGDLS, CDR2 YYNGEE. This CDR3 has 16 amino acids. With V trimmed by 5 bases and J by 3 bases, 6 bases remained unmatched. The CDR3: CASSTGTSGITDTQYF. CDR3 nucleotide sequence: TGTGCCAGCAGTACCGGGACTAGCGGGATAACAGATACGCAGTATTTT.

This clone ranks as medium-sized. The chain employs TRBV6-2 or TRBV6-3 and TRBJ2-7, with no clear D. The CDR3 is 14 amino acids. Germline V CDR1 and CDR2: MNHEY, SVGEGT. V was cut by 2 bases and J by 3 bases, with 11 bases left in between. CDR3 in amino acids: CASSYKGFYYEQYF. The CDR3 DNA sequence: TGTGCCAGCAGTTACAAGGGCTTTTACTACGAGCAGTACTTC.

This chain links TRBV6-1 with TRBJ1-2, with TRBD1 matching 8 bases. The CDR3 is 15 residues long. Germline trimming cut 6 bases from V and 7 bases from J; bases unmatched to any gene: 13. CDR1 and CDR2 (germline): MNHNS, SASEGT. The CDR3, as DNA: TGTGCCAGCAGACCGACCCAGGGGGCGCGGTGTGGCTACACCTTC. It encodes CASRPTQGARCGYTF.

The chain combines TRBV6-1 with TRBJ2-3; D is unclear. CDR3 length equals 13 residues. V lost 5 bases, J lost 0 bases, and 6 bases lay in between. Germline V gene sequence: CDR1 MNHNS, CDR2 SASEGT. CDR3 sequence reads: CASSLLSTDTQYF. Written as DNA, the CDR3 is TGTGCCAGCAGTCTCCTAAGCACAGATACGCAGTATTTT.

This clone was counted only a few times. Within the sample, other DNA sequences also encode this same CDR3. CDR3 loop: CASSLVPDEQFF. As DNA, the CDR3 is TGTGCCAGCAGCTTAGTTCCAGACGAGCAGTTCTTC. J is TRBJ2-1 and V is TRBV11-3, with D unresolved. Trimming removed 1 base at V and 10 bases at J, with 8 bases between. CDR3 length equals 12 residues. Per the germline V gene, CDR1 is SGHNT and CDR2 is YENEEA.

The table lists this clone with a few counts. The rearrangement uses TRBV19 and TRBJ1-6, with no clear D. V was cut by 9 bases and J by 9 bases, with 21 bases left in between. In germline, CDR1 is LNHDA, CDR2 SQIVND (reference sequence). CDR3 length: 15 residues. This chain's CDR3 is CASRPPGAPSSPLHF. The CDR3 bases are TGTGCCAGCAGACCTCCAGGCGCGCCAAGTTCACCCCTCCACTTT.

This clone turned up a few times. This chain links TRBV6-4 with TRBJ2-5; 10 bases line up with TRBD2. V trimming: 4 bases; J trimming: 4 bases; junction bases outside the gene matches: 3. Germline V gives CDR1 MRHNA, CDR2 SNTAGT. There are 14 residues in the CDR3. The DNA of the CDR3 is TGTGCCAGCAGTGCAGCGGGGGGGTCAGAGACCCAGTACTTC. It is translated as CASSAAGGSETQYF.

Written as DNA, the CDR3 is TGTGCCAGCAGTTACACCCAACTAGCGGGGAATTACGAGCAGTACTTC. Residues: CASSYTQLAGNYEQYF. The V and J genes are TRBV6-5 and TRBJ2-7; 10 positions match TRBD2. Germline V gives CDR1 MNHEY, CDR2 SVGAGI. V dropped 2 bases and J dropped 4; count of bases not matched to a gene: 8. The length of the CDR3 is 16 residues.

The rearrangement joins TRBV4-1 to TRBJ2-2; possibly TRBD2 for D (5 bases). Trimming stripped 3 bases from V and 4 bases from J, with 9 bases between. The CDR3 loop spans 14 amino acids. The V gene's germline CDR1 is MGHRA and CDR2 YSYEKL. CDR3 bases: TGCGCCAGCAGCCAGGGAGTCGCCACCGGGGAGCTGTTTTTT. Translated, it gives CASSQGVATGELFF.

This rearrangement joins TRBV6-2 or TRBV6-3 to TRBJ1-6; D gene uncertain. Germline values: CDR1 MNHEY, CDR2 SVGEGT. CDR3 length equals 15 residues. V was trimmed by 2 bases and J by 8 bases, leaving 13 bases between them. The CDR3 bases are TGTGCCAGCAGTTACAATGCGGGGAGAGATTCACCCCTCCACTTT. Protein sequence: CASSYNAGRDSPLHF.

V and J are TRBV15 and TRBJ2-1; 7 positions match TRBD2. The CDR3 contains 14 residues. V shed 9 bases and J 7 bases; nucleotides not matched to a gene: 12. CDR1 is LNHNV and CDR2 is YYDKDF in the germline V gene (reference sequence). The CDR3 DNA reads TGTGCCACTGAAAGGCGGGAGTATGGGAATGAGCAGTTCTTC. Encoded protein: CATERREYGNEQFF.

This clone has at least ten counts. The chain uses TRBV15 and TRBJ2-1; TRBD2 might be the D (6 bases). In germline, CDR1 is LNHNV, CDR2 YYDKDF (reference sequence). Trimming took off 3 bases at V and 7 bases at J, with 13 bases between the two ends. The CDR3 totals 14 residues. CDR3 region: CATSRVSGGNEQFF. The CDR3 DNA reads TGTGCCACCAGCAGGGTCTCTGGAGGGAATGAGCAGTTCTTC.

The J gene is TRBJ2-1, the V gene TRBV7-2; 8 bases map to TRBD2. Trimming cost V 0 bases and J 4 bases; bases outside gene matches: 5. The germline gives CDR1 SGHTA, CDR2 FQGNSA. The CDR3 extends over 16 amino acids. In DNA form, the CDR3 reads TGTGCCAGCAGCTTAGCGGCGGGGGGCTTATACAATGAGCAGTTCTTC. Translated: CASSLAAGGLYNEQFF.

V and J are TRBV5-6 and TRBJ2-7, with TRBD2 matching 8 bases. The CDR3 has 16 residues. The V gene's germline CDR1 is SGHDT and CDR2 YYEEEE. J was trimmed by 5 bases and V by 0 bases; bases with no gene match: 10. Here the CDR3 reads CASSLAGIAGPHEQYF. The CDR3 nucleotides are TGTGCCAGCAGCTTGGCCGGGATAGCGGGACCGCACGAGCAGTACTTC. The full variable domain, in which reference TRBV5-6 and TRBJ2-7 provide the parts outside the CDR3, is DAGVTQSPTHLIKTRGQQVTLRCSPKSGHDTVSWYQQALGQGPQFIFQYYEEEERQRGNFPDRFSGHQFPNYSSELNVNALLLGDSALYLCASSLAGIAGPHEQYFGPGTRLTVT.

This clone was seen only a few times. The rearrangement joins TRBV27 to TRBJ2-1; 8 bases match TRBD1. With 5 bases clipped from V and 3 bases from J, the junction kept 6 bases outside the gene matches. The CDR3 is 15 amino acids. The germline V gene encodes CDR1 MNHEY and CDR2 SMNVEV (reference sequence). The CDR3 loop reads CASSAGQVGYNEQFF. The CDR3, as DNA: TGTGCCAGCAGTGCGGGACAGGTGGGCTACAATGAGCAGTTCTTC.

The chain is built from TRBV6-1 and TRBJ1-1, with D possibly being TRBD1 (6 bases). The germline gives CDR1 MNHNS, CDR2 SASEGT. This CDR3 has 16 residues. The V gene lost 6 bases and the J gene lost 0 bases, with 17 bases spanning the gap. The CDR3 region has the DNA TGTGCCAGCAGACCACCCCGGGGGCCCATGAACACTGAAGCTTTCTTT. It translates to CASRPPRGPMNTEAFF.

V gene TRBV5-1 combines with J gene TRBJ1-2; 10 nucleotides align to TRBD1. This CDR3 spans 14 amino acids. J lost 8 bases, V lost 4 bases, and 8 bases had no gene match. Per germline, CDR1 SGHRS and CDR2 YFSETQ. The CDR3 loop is CASSRDRGISGYTF. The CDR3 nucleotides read TGCGCCAGCAGCAGGGACAGGGGAATCTCCGGCTACACCTTC.

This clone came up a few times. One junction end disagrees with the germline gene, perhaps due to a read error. The CDR3: CASSLRGTNTWELFF. The DNA for the CDR3 is TGTGCCAGCAGTTTGCGGGGGACTAACACCTGGGAGCTGTTTTTT. The chain has TRBV27 and TRBJ2-2; 7 nucleotides line up with TRBD2. The germline gives CDR1 MNHEY, CDR2 SMNVEV (reference sequence). This CDR3 is built from 15 residues.

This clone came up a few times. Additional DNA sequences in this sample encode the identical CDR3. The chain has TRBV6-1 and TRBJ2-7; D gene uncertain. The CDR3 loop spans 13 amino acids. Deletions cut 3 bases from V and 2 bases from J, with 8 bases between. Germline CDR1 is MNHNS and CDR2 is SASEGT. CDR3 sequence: CASSEAGPYEQYF. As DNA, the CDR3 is TGTGCCAGCAGTGAGGCAGGCCCCTACGAGCAGTACTTC.